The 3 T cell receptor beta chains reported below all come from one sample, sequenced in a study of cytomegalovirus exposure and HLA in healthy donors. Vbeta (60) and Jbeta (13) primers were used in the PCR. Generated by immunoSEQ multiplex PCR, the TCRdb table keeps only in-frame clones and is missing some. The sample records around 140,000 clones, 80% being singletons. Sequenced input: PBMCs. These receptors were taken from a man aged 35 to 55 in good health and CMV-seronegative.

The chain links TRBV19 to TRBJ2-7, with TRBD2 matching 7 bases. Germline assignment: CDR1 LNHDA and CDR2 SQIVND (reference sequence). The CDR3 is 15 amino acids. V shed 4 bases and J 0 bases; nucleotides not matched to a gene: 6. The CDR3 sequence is CASSKREGSSYEQYF. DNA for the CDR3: TGTGCCAGTAGTAAAAGGGAGGGTTCCTCCTACGAGCAGTACTTC. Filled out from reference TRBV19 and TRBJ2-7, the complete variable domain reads DGGITQSPKYLFRKEGQNVTLSCEQNLNHDAMYWYRQDPGQGLRLIYYSQIVNDFQKGDIAEGYSVSREKKESFPLTVTSAQKNPTAFYLCASSKREGSSYEQYFGPGTRLTVT.

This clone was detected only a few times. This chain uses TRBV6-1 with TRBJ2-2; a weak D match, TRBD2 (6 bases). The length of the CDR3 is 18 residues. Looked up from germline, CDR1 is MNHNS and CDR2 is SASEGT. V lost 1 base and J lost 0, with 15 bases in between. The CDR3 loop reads CASSEEISGAANTGELFF. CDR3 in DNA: TGTGCCAGCAGTGAAGAGATTAGCGGCGCCGCGAACACCGGGGAGCTGTTTTTT.

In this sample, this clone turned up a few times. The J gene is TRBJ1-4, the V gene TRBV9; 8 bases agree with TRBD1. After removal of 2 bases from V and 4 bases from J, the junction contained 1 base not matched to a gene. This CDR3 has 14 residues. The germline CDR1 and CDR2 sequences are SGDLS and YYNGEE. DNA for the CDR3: TGTGCCAGCAGCGTGGACAGGGTTAATGAAAAACTGTTTTTT. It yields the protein CASSVDRVNEKLFF.